This section outlines one TCR beta chain sequence together with its context. Sequencing was performed with immunoSEQ multiplex PCR; in TCRdb, only in-frame clones are kept and a portion is missing. The data contain 55,000 to 65,000 clones, around 85% of them seen just once; the ten biggest clones take up 3.5% to 4%. The CDR3 contains 17 residues. V gave up 0 bases and J gave up 1 base; unmatched junction bases: 4. In germline, CDR1 is MNHEY, CDR2 SMNVEV (reference sequence). The data originate from a study of OX40 agonist ivuxolimab in advanced cancers. The chain carries TRBV27 and TRBJ2-1; 9 bases fit TRBD2. The receptor comes from an adult with an advanced solid tumor such as melanoma, head and neck, liver or kidney cancer. The sequencing used CD4+ or CD8+ T cells sorted from blood, collected in a trial of the OX40 agonist ivuxolimab. The CDR3 is CASSLSLGLASYNEQFF. DNA for the CDR3: TGTGCCAGCAGTTTATCGTTGGGACTAGCTTCCTACAATGAGCAGTTCTTC.